Presented here are 32 T cell receptor beta chains from one specimen sequenced in a study of T cell responses to AZD1222 COVID-19 vaccine. Data came from immunoSEQ multiplex PCR; TCRdb stores just in-frame clones and leaves some out. The repertoire holds some 140,000 clones, approximately 90% seen once, with approximately 2% in the top ten. The sample consisted of peripheral blood, taken on day 0 of AZD1222 vaccination. The receptors shown here come from an adult in good health.

The chain carries TRBV18 and TRBJ1-1; D might be TRBD1 (5 bases). The V end lost 3 bases, the J end lost 1 base, and 12 bases lay between the germline ends. The CDR3 consists of 15 residues. CDR1 and CDR2 from the germline V gene are KGHSH and LQKENI. The CDR3 DNA sequence: TGTGCCAGCTCACCCTTAATGGGACGGAACACTGAAGCTTTCTTT. It encodes CASSPLMGRNTEAFF.

The chain is built from TRBV10-2 and TRBJ2-2; D might be TRBD1 or TRBD2, each matching 6 bases. Germline V CDR1 and CDR2: WSHSY, SAAADI. The CDR3 sequence is 14 residues long. V was clipped by 7 bases and J by 6 bases, with 15 bases between them. CDR3 sequence (DNA): TGCGCCAGCAAGGGGGGTATTAAGGCCGGGGAGCTGTTTTTT. Translating it yields CASKGGIKAGELFF.

The chain links TRBV29-1 to TRBJ2-7; D ambiguous. The germline CDR1 and CDR2 sequences are SQVTM and ANQGSEA. CDR3 length equals 10 residues. Trimming left V 5 bases short and J 6 bases short, with 8 bases between. The CDR3 spells CSVRTGEQYF. CDR3 in DNA: TGCAGCGTTAGGACCGGCGAGCAGTACTTC.

The CDR3 loop is CASSLGPGSGQPQHF. As DNA, the CDR3 is TGCGCCAGCAGCTTGGGACCAGGGAGCGGTCAGCCCCAGCATTTT. The chain joins TRBV5-1 to TRBJ1-5; tentatively, D is TRBD1 (5 bases). CDR3 length: 15 amino acids. Germline loops: CDR1 SGHRS, CDR2 YFSETQ. Trimming left V 0 bases short and J 6 bases short, with 13 bases between. Supplemented by reference TRBV5-1 and TRBJ1-5, the full variable domain reads KAGVTQTPRYLIKTRGQQVTLSCSPISGHRSVSWYQQTPGQGLQFLFEYFSETQRNKGNFPGRFSGRQFSNSRSEMNVSTLELGDSALYLCASSLGPGSGQPQHFGDGTRLSIL.

The gene calls are TRBV6-5 and TRBJ2-5; 7 bases are shared with TRBD1. Looked up from germline, CDR1 is MNHEY and CDR2 is SVGAGI. With V trimmed by 7 bases and J by 5 bases, 10 bases remained unmatched. The length of the CDR3 is 14 residues. CDR3 region: CASKGQTGWETQYF. The DNA of the CDR3 is TGTGCCAGCAAGGGACAGACTGGGTGGGAGACCCAGTACTTC.

The chain links TRBV7-9 to TRBJ1-2; 8 positions match TRBD1. J lost 3 bases, V lost 5 bases, and 8 bases had no gene match. The CDR3 extends over 15 amino acids. From germline, CDR1 is SEHNR and CDR2 FQNEAQ (reference sequence). This CDR3 reads CASSNLDRDYYGYTF. Written as DNA, the CDR3 is TGTGCCAGCAGCAACCTGGACAGGGACTACTATGGCTACACCTTC.

This clone was counted a few times. The chain combines TRBV9 with TRBJ1-2; no reliable D call. Germline V gene sequence: CDR1 SGDLS, CDR2 YYNGEE. Trimming took 0 bases from V and 8 from J, leaving 11 bases between them. The CDR3 extends over 13 amino acids. The CDR3 spells CASSVAWGGGYTF. CDR3 DNA: TGTGCCAGCAGCGTAGCTTGGGGAGGGGGCTACACCTTC.

The V call is TRBV10-3, the J call TRBJ1-5, with a tentative D call TRBD1 (5 bases). CDR1 and CDR2 from the germline V gene are ENHRY and SYGVKD. The length of the CDR3 is 13 residues. The V end was cut by 3 bases, the J end by 6 bases, with 9 bases between. The CDR3 coding sequence is TGTGCCATCAGTGACGGGGGTGGTCAGCCCCAGCATTTT. This translates into CAISDGGGQPQHF.

In this sample, this clone turned up once. The rearrangement uses TRBV5-1 and TRBJ1-2; tentative D call: TRBD1 (5 bases). CDR3 length: 14 amino acids. Trimming removed 1 base at V and 1 base at J, with 8 bases between. CDR1 is SGHRS and CDR2 is YFSETQ in the germline V gene. As DNA, the CDR3 is TGCGCCAGCAGCTTGTGGGGGAATAACTATGGCTACACCTTC. It yields the protein CASSLWGNNYGYTF.

This chain uses TRBV7-6 with TRBJ1-6; a weak D match, TRBD1 (6 bases). This CDR3 contains 16 residues. The germline CDR1 and CDR2 sequences are SGHVS and FNYEAQ. The V end was cut by 4 bases, the J end by 0 bases, with 10 bases between. The CDR3 reads CASSSAGDSYNSPLHF. The CDR3 DNA reads as TGTGCCAGCAGCTCGGCAGGGGACTCCTATAATTCACCCCTCCACTTT.

V is TRBV6-5 and J is TRBJ2-7; 12 bases map to TRBD2. J was trimmed by 6 bases and V by 7 bases; bases with no gene match: 7. This CDR3 contains 14 residues. Germline assignment: CDR1 MNHEY and CDR2 SVGAGI. This CDR3 is CASTLAGGPPEQYF. DNA of the CDR3: TGTGCCAGCACCCTAGCGGGGGGGCCTCCCGAGCAGTACTTC.

The chain recombines TRBV19 with TRBJ2-7; tentatively, D is TRBD1 (6 bases). Per the germline V gene, CDR1 is LNHDA and CDR2 is SQIVND (reference sequence). The V gene lost 5 bases and the J gene lost 6 bases, with 17 bases spanning the gap. The CDR3 runs 14 residues. The CDR3 spells CASSFSPGAGEQYF. The CDR3 bases are TGTGCCAGTAGTTTCAGTCCAGGGGCCGGCGAGCAGTACTTC.

The V call is TRBV5-1, the J call TRBJ2-1; 11 nucleotides align to TRBD1. The V segment lost 0 bases and the J segment 6 bases; nucleotides outside the gene matches: 5. Germline values: CDR1 SGHRS, CDR2 YFSETQ. This CDR3 contains 16 residues. The CDR3: CASSLAPGQGGNEQFF. The CDR3 coding sequence is TGCGCCAGCAGCTTGGCTCCGGGACAGGGGGGCAATGAGCAGTTCTTC.

The chain links TRBV19 to TRBJ1-1, with TRBD1 matching 7 bases. This CDR3 is 17 amino acids long. Trimming took 5 bases from V and 0 from J; bases not matched to a gene: 12. Germline V gene lookup returns CDR1 LNHDA and CDR2 SQIVND (reference sequence). In DNA, the CDR3 is TGTGCCAGTAGTGCCCGGACAGGCGGAGGCATGAACACTGAAGCTTTCTTT. It codes for CASSARTGGGMNTEAFF.

The chain joins TRBV7-5 to TRBJ1-6; the table names TRBD1, a call not compared with the DNA. TRBV7-5 corresponds to a pseudogene. This CDR3 contains 16 residues. For the CDR3, the DNA is TGTGTCAGAAGCTTGGAAAAGGACAGGGGGAATTCACCCCTCCACTTT. It specifies CVRSLEKDRGNSPLHF.

The genes are TRBV6-2 or TRBV6-3 and TRBJ1-5; 7 nucleotides line up with TRBD1. The germline gives CDR1 MNHEY, CDR2 SVGEGT. The CDR3 runs 14 residues. V was clipped by 6 bases and J by 5 bases; unmatched bases: 7. The CDR3 protein is CASSQGGSDQPQHF. DNA of the CDR3: TGTGCCAGCAGCCAAGGGGGCTCGGATCAGCCCCAGCATTTT.

The chain links TRBV7-2 to TRBJ2-1; D unclear. The CDR3 is 13 residues long. From germline, CDR1 is SGHTA and CDR2 FQGNSA. The V gene lost 6 bases and the J gene lost 4 bases, with 10 bases spanning the gap. In nucleotides, the CDR3 is TGTGCCAGCAGGTATGACCGTTACAATGAGCAGTTCTTC. Protein sequence: CASRYDRYNEQFF.

The chain couples TRBV7-9 to TRBJ2-3; 11 positions match TRBD2. J was trimmed by 1 base and V by 6 bases; bases with no gene match: 6. Germline V gene sequence: CDR1 SEHNR, CDR2 FQNEAQ (reference sequence). CDR3 length equals 16 residues. CDR3 sequence (DNA): TGTGCCAGCAGACGACCGACTAGCGGGGGCACAGATACGCAGTATTTT. This gives the protein CASRRPTSGGTDTQYF.

As for this clone: Other DNA sequences in the same sample also yield this CDR3. The chain has TRBV19 and TRBJ2-3; D not resolved. The CDR3 sequence is 15 residues long. Trimming removed 0 bases at V and 2 bases at J, with 9 bases between. CDR1 LNHDA and CDR2 SQIVND come from the germline V gene (reference sequence). The CDR3 reads CASSIEVRYTDTQYF. Written as DNA, the CDR3 is TGTGCCAGTAGTATAGAAGTCAGATACACAGATACGCAGTATTTT.

The J gene is TRBJ2-3, the V gene TRBV7-9; D remains ambiguous. In germline, CDR1 is SEHNR, CDR2 FQNEAQ (reference sequence). This CDR3 region has 13 residues. Trimming took off 1 base at V and 6 bases at J, with 8 bases between the two ends. CDR3 nucleotide sequence: TGTGCCAGCAGCTTAGGGGAAAGGGATACGCAGTATTTT. It encodes CASSLGERDTQYF.

J is TRBJ2-2 and V is TRBV30; D remains unclear. From germline, CDR1 is GTSNPN and CDR2 SVGIG (reference sequence). The CDR3 covers 15 residues. With 4 bases removed from V and 0 bases from J, the gap between germline ends came to 12 bases. The CDR3 DNA follows: TGTGCCTGGAAATTTATGGGGACGAACACCGGGGAGCTGTTTTTT. Translating gives CAWKFMGTNTGELFF.

The V call is TRBV30, the J call TRBJ1-3; no clear D. The CDR3 contains 17 residues. CDR1 is GTSNPN and CDR2 is SVGIG in the germline V gene (reference sequence). V lost 0 bases, J lost 0 bases, and 15 bases lay in between. The CDR3 loop reads CAWSVHMGASSGNTIYF. In DNA, the CDR3 is TGTGCCTGGAGTGTACATATGGGCGCGAGCTCTGGAAACACCATATATTTT.

The V gene is TRBV3-1 (or the pseudogene TRBV3-2), the J gene TRBJ2-5, with TRBD2 matching 8 bases. Germline V lookup: CDR1 LGHDT, CDR2 YNNKEL (reference sequence). The CDR3 is 15 amino acids. Trimming cost V 4 bases and J 5 bases; bases outside gene matches: 9. CDR3 nucleotides: TGTGCCAGCAGCCCACTGGCGGGGGGCAGGGAGACCCAGTACTTC. It specifies CASSPLAGGRETQYF.

The genes are TRBV29-1 and TRBJ1-2, with D maybe TRBD1 (5 bases). Trimming took off 3 bases at V and 8 bases at J, with 10 bases between the two ends. The CDR3 totals 11 residues. Germline CDR1 reads SQVTM; CDR2 reads ANQGSEA. Here the CDR3 reads CSVDGTSGYTF. The CDR3 nucleotides read TGCAGCGTTGATGGGACTTCAGGCTACACCTTC.

The V and J genes are TRBV5-1 and TRBJ1-2, with a possible D match to TRBD1 (6 bases). Trimming took off 0 bases at V and 4 bases at J, with 10 bases between the two ends. The CDR3 has 14 amino acids. CDR1 and CDR2 from the germline V gene are SGHRS and YFSETQ. Written as DNA, the CDR3 is TGCGCCAGCAGCTTGGTAGAACAGGGCTATGGCTACACCTTC. This gives the protein CASSLVEQGYGYTF.

The chain employs TRBV12-2 and TRBJ1-2; no check of the table's D call, TRBD1, against the DNA was made. TRBV12-2 is labeled a pseudogene. This CDR3 spans 16 amino acids. The CDR3 DNA is TGTGCAAGTAACAGGGGATTCTCCAGAGGAAACTATGGCTACACCTTC. It yields the protein CASNRGFSRGNYGYTF.

The gene calls are TRBV19 and TRBJ1-5; 11 bases map to TRBD1. The CDR3 sequence is 14 residues long. Germline V gives CDR1 LNHDA, CDR2 SQIVND (reference sequence). The J segment lost 7 bases and the V segment lost 8 bases, leaving 7 bases of the junction unmatched. The CDR3 DNA follows: TGTGCCAGTTCGGACAGGGGGCTGATACAGCCCCAGCATTTT. It is translated as CASSDRGLIQPQHF.

The rearrangement uses TRBV2 and TRBJ1-5; 7 bases fit TRBD1. Germline V lookup: CDR1 SNHLY, CDR2 FYNNEI. The CDR3 has 14 residues. The ends lost 8 bases at V and 0 bases at J; junction bases unmatched: 4. The CDR3 DNA sequence: TGTGCCAGCCAGGGGACAGTTAGCAATCAGCCCCAGCATTTT. Amino acid sequence: CASQGTVSNQPQHF.

This chain connects TRBV6-4 to TRBJ2-1, with a possible D match to TRBD1 (5 bases). This CDR3 is built from 12 residues. Trimming took off 0 bases at V and 8 bases at J, with 5 bases between the two ends. The germline V gene has CDR1 MRHNA and CDR2 SNTAGT. CDR3 protein: CASSDSGDEQFF. The CDR3 coding sequence is TGTGCCAGCAGTGACTCAGGGGATGAGCAGTTCTTC.

This chain links TRBV9 with TRBJ2-7; D ambiguous. Trimming removed 1 base from V and 2 bases from J, with 10 bases in between. The CDR3 extends over 14 amino acids. Germline-derived CDR1 and CDR2 are SGDLS and YYNGEE. CDR3 residues: CASSVNIGTYEQYF. The CDR3 nucleotides read TGTGCCAGCAGCGTAAATATAGGGACCTACGAGCAGTACTTC. Together with reference TRBV9 and TRBJ2-7, the CDR3 gives the full variable domain: DSGVTQTPKHLITATGQRVTLRCSPRSGDLSVYWYQQSLDQGLQFLIQYYNGEERAKGNILERFSAQQFPDLHSELNLSSLELGDSALYFCASSVNIGTYEQYFGPGTRLTVT.

The genes are TRBV7-2 and TRBJ1-2; maybe TRBD1 (6 bases). There are 18 residues in the CDR3. Between the trimmed V and J ends, which lost 1 base and 4 bases, there was a span of 22 bases. The germline gives CDR1 SGHTA, CDR2 FQGNSA. The CDR3 DNA is TGTGCCAGCAGCTTAGTGGTCGGGACACCCCTTACGGGCTATGGCTACACCTTC. Protein sequence: CASSLVVGTPLTGYGYTF.

This clone was found once. The rearrangement joins TRBV4-1 to TRBJ1-2; no clear D. V was trimmed by 1 base and J by 4 bases, leaving 13 bases between them. Per the germline V gene, CDR1 is MGHRA and CDR2 is YSYEKL. The CDR3 contains 15 residues. The CDR3: CASSQVEGLAYGYTF. DNA of the CDR3: TGCGCCAGCAGCCAAGTTGAAGGGCTTGCCTATGGCTACACCTTC.